Below, 24 T cell receptor beta chains from the same sample are listed, as sequenced in a study of cytotoxic CD8 clonotypes in ibrutinib-treated CLL. TCRdb's table, derived via immunoSEQ multiplex PCR, lists solely in-frame clones and lacks some. The sample lists roughly 56,000 clones, around 68% occurring once. The sequencing used PBMCs, collected after 12 months of ibrutinib treatment. Receptors originate from a human donor with chronic lymphocytic leukemia.

V is TRBV5-1 and J is TRBJ2-7, with D unclear. This CDR3 region has 15 residues. Germline V gene sequence: CDR1 SGHRS, CDR2 YFSETQ. Trimming left V 4 bases short and J 2 bases short, with 16 bases between. The CDR3 region is CASSPWGTQTYEQYF. The CDR3, as DNA: TGCGCCAGCAGCCCCTGGGGTACTCAGACCTACGAGCAGTACTTC.

V usage is TRBV29-1 and J usage is TRBJ2-3, with 10 bases identical to TRBD2. The CDR3 extends over 15 amino acids. Looked up from germline, CDR1 is SQVTM and CDR2 is ANQGSEA. V gave up 3 bases and J gave up 3 bases; unmatched junction bases: 6. CDR3 in DNA: TGCAGCGTTGAGCACCCTAGCGGGAGTACAGATACGCAGTATTTT. As protein: CSVEHPSGSTDTQYF.

The chain links TRBV7-9 to TRBJ2-2, with 7 bases identical to TRBD1. The germline gives CDR1 SEHNR, CDR2 FQNEAQ (reference sequence). J lost 6 bases, V lost 5 bases, and 9 bases had no gene match. The CDR3 extends over 15 amino acids. The CDR3 sequence: CASSLGAGGAGELFF. CDR3 DNA: TGTGCCAGCAGCCTTGGGGCAGGGGGTGCCGGGGAGCTGTTTTTT. The full variable domain, with the rest looked up from reference TRBV7-9 and TRBJ2-2, is DTGVSQNPRHKITKRGQNVTFRCDPISEHNRLYWYRQTLGQGPEFLTYFQNEAQLEKSRLLSDRFSAERPKGSFSTLEIQRTEQGDSAMYLCASSLGAGGAGELFFGEGSRLTVL.

This chain links TRBV9 with TRBJ2-7; possible D gene TRBD1, 6 bases. Trimming stripped 2 bases from V and 1 base from J, with 13 bases between. The CDR3 is 15 residues long. Looked up from germline, CDR1 is SGDLS and CDR2 is YYNGEE. In DNA, the CDR3 is TGTGCCAGCAGCGTCTCGGGACACCCGTCCTACGAGCAGTACTTC. Its translation: CASSVSGHPSYEQYF. Filled out from reference TRBV9 and TRBJ2-7, the complete variable domain reads DSGVTQTPKHLITATGQRVTLRCSPRSGDLSVYWYQQSLDQGLQFLIQYYNGEERAKGNILERFSAQQFPDLHSELNLSSLELGDSALYFCASSVSGHPSYEQYFGPGTRLTVT.

The rearrangement links TRBV7-6 to TRBJ2-7; D possibly corresponds to TRBD1 (6 bases). The CDR3 has 13 amino acids. Germline CDR1 reads SGHVS; CDR2 reads FNYEAQ. Between the trimmed V and J ends, which lost 5 bases and 4 bases, there was a span of 12 bases. CDR3: CASSENRAYEQYF. The CDR3 nucleotides are TGTGCCAGCAGCGAGAACAGGGCTTACGAGCAGTACTTC.

This clone was observed a few times. The chain carries TRBV10-3 and TRBJ2-1; 7 nucleotides agree with TRBD2. The CDR3 is 15 residues long. The V segment lost 0 bases and the J segment 9 bases; nucleotides outside the gene matches: 8. Germline assignment: CDR1 ENHRY and CDR2 SYGVKD. CDR3 nucleotides: TGTGCCATCAGTGAGTCTTCGGGGGGAACCGGTGAGCAGTTCTTC. Amino acid sequence: CAISESSGGTGEQFF.

V and J are TRBV5-1 and TRBJ2-2; D possibly corresponds to TRBD1 (5 bases). Germline V gives CDR1 SGHRS, CDR2 YFSETQ. V lost 2 bases to trimming and J lost 4 bases, with 9 bases between them. CDR3 length equals 14 residues. The CDR3 DNA is TGCGCCAGCAGCTTTGGACAAAGCACCGGGGAGCTGTTTTTT. Its protein is CASSFGQSTGELFF.

J is TRBJ1-2 and V is TRBV5-4, with D possibly matching TRBD1 (6 bases). Germline values: CDR1 SGHNT, CDR2 YYREEE (reference sequence). Trimming left V 4 bases short and J 4 bases short, with 8 bases between. The CDR3 covers 12 residues. As DNA, the CDR3 is TGTGCCAGCAGCATGGACAGCTATGGCTACACCTTC. Translated, it gives CASSMDSYGYTF.

This clone appeared a few times. The V call is TRBV7-6, the J call TRBJ2-1; TRBD1 matches 7 bases. CDR1 and CDR2 from the germline V gene are SGHVS and FNYEAQ. CDR3 length equals 15 residues. The J segment lost 6 bases and the V segment lost 1 base, leaving 6 bases of the junction unmatched. For the CDR3, the DNA is TGTGCCAGCAGCTTAGGAGGGGGCGCGGGCAATGAGCAGTTCTTC. Its translation is CASSLGGGAGNEQFF.

This chain's CDR3 is CASGREEYEQYF. DNA of the CDR3: TGTGCCAGCGGGCGGGAGGAATACGAGCAGTACTTC. The rearrangement uses TRBV2 and TRBJ2-7; 8 nucleotides line up with TRBD2. From germline, CDR1 is SNHLY and CDR2 FYNNEI. This CDR3 is built from 12 residues. V was pared by 8 bases and J by 4 bases, with 4 bases of the junction left unmatched. Full variable domain (remainder filled in from reference TRBV2 and TRBJ2-7): EPEVTQTPSHQVTQMGQEVILRCVPISNHLYFYWYRQILGQKVEFLVSFYNNEISEKSEIFDDQFSVERPDGSNFTLKIRSTKLEDSAMYFCASGREEYEQYFGPGTRLTVT.

The CDR3 region has the DNA TGTGCCAGCAGTTACTCTGAAACAGGGGGCGTGGGCACCGGGGAGCTGTTTTTT. Translation: CASSYSETGGVGTGELFF. The chain uses TRBV27 and TRBJ2-2, with 9 bases fitting TRBD1. V was pared by 4 bases and J by 4 bases, with 13 bases of the junction left unmatched. Germline assignment: CDR1 MNHEY and CDR2 SMNVEV (reference sequence). The CDR3 loop spans 18 amino acids.

CDR3: CASGGTGLIPTGEKLFF. In DNA, the CDR3 is TGTGCCAGCGGCGGGACAGGACTAATCCCGACGGGTGAAAAACTGTTTTTT. This chain links TRBV9 with TRBJ1-4; 8 nucleotides match TRBD1. CDR1 SGDLS and CDR2 YYNGEE come from the germline V gene. This CDR3 comprises 17 residues. J lost 7 bases, V lost 7 bases, and 18 bases had no gene match.

The chain uses TRBV18 and TRBJ2-1, with unresolved D. Looked up from germline, CDR1 is KGHSH and CDR2 is LQKENI. V was clipped by 1 base and J by 0 bases, with 10 bases between them. The CDR3 sequence is 16 residues long. CDR3 region: CASSPLLGDSYNEQFF. DNA of the CDR3: TGTGCCAGCTCACCACTTTTGGGCGACTCCTACAATGAGCAGTTCTTC.

The CDR3 region is CASSDSGAEGPGDTQYF. The DNA of the CDR3 is TGTGCCAGCAGTGACTCTGGGGCGGAGGGTCCGGGAGATACGCAGTATTTT. The V gene is TRBV6-4, the J gene TRBJ2-3, with a possible D match to TRBD2 (6 bases). The CDR3 has 17 residues. V was pared by 0 bases and J by 5 bases, with 18 bases between. Germline V gene sequence: CDR1 MRHNA, CDR2 SNTAGT.

The V and J genes are TRBV5-1 and TRBJ1-2; maybe TRBD1 (5 bases). Per germline, CDR1 SGHRS and CDR2 YFSETQ. V lost 0 bases and J lost 0, with 9 bases in between. The length of the CDR3 is 15 residues. The CDR3 coding sequence is TGCGCCAGCAGCTTGGGGCAGGGAACTAACTATGGCTACACCTTC. Translation gives CASSLGQGTNYGYTF.

The genes are TRBV6-5 and TRBJ2-1; 10 bases are shared with TRBD2. This CDR3 has 15 residues. The junction had 3 bases not matched to a gene; V was cut back by 5 bases and J by 2 bases. Germline-derived CDR1 and CDR2 are MNHEY and SVGAGI. This chain's CDR3 is CASSRTSGTYNEQFF. The CDR3 DNA follows: TGTGCCAGCAGTCGGACTAGCGGCACCTACAATGAGCAGTTCTTC.

This chain connects TRBV2 to TRBJ2-7, with D perhaps TRBD1 or TRBD2 (6 bases each). With 6 bases removed from V and 4 bases from J, the gap between germline ends came to 16 bases. Per the germline V gene, CDR1 is SNHLY and CDR2 is FYNNEI. This CDR3 comprises 14 residues. DNA of the CDR3: TGTGCCAGCAGGAGGGGGGCCTCACGGTACGAGCAGTACTTC. Encoded protein: CASRRGASRYEQYF.

This clone showed up just a few times. The rearrangement joins TRBV28 to TRBJ1-5, with 7 positions matching TRBD1. Germline assignment: CDR1 MDHEN and CDR2 SYDVKM. The CDR3 consists of 16 residues. Trimming removed 6 bases from V and 2 bases from J; junction bases left unmatched: 10. The DNA for the CDR3 is TGTGCCAGCAGAGATACAGGGGCGCGTCGCAATCAGCCCCAGCATTTT. It codes for CASRDTGARRNQPQHF.

V usage is TRBV27 and J usage is TRBJ1-1; D is ambiguous. Germline CDR1 reads MNHEY; CDR2 reads SMNVEV (reference sequence). V lost 2 bases and J lost 5, with 3 bases in between. This CDR3 contains 11 residues. CDR3 bases: TGTGCCAGCAGTTTAGGGACTGAAGCTTTCTTT. Amino acids: CASSLGTEAFF.

This chain joins TRBV19 and TRBJ2-2, with D unresolved. In germline, CDR1 is LNHDA, CDR2 SQIVND (reference sequence). CDR3 length equals 13 residues. V lost 5 bases and J lost 6, with 10 bases in between. CDR3 sequence: CASSPISPGELFF. Here the CDR3 DNA reads TGTGCCAGTAGTCCGATATCTCCCGGGGAGCTGTTTTTT.

This clone has only a few counts. The rearrangement links TRBV11-2 to TRBJ1-5, with D unresolved. The CDR3 totals 13 residues. V was shortened by 0 bases and J by 7 bases, with 7 bases between the two germline ends. Germline V gene sequence: CDR1 SGHAT, CDR2 FQNNGV. The CDR3 sequence: CASSLEGIQPQHF. The DNA of the CDR3 is TGTGCCAGCAGCTTAGAAGGGATCCAGCCCCAGCATTTT.

The rearrangement links TRBV30 to TRBJ2-3; 12 bases match TRBD2. V was clipped by 0 bases and J by 6 bases; unmatched bases: 10. Per germline, CDR1 GTSNPN and CDR2 SVGIG (reference sequence). The CDR3 loop spans 17 amino acids. The CDR3 here is CAWSVRLAGVRGDTQYF. The CDR3 bases are TGTGCCTGGAGTGTAAGACTAGCGGGAGTTCGGGGGGATACGCAGTATTTT.

The chain joins TRBV28 to TRBJ2-2; 9 positions agree with TRBD1. Germline lookup yields CDR1 MDHEN and CDR2 SYDVKM. With V trimmed by 4 bases and J by 0 bases, 0 bases remained unmatched. CDR3 length: 15 amino acids. As DNA, the CDR3 is TGTGCCAGCAGTTGGACAGGGGCGAACACCGGGGAGCTGTTTTTT. Protein product: CASSWTGANTGELFF.

The chain has TRBV5-4 and TRBJ2-5; 11 bases are a match to TRBD2. The CDR3 is 15 amino acids. Trimming at V came to 4 bases and at J to 1 base, leaving 3 bases not matched to a gene. The germline V gene has CDR1 SGHNT and CDR2 YYREEE (reference sequence). CDR3 sequence: CASSLGTSGQETQYF. CDR3 nucleotide sequence: TGTGCCAGCAGCCTAGGGACTAGCGGCCAAGAGACCCAGTACTTC.